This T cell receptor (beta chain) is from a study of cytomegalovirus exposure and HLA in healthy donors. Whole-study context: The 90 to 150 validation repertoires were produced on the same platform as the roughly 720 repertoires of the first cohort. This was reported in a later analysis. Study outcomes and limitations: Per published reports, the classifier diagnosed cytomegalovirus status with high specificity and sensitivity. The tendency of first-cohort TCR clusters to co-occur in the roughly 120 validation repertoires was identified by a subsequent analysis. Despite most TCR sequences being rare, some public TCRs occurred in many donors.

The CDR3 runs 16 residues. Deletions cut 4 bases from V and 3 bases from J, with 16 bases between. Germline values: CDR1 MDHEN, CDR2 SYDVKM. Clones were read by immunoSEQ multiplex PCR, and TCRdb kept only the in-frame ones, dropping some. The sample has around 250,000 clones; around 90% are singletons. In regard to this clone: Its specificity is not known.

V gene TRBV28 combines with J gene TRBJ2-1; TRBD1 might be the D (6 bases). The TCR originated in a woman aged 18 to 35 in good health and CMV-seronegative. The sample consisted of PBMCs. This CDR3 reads CASSSYSGTYYNEQFF. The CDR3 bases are TGTGCCAGCAGTTCCTATTCCGGGACATACTACAATGAGCAGTTCTTC.